The present T cell receptor (beta chain) was sequenced within a study of response to subunit inactivated influenza vaccine. TCRdb reanalysed the RT-PCR reads using MiXCR and keeps one entry per CDR3 protein. Among 500,000 to 600,000 distinct CDR3 sequences listed, under 15% were seen once. This clonotype was counted between two and nine times. Its antigen is as yet unknown. Overall study results and limits: After each seasonal influenza vaccination, few new T cells are recruited, the authors suggested.

The receptor was derived from a man over 45 who received an inactivated influenza vaccine. The sequences come from PBMCs from blood, collected roughly 48 days after vaccination.

The CDR3 protein is CASSQERAGQRGVYEQYF. The CDR3 DNA is TGCGCCAGCAGCCAAGAGAGGGCTGGCCAGCGGGGCGTCTACGAGCAGTACTTC. The chain employs TRBV4-1 and TRBJ2-7; 7 positions match TRBD2. Germline V lookup: CDR1 MGHRA, CDR2 YSYEKL. The length of the CDR3 is 18 residues. Losses at the gene ends were 0 bases for V and 3 bases for J; bases not matched to a gene: 14.